This is a list of T cell receptor beta chains from one sample in a study of blood T cell repertoires in COVID-19. Generated by immunoSEQ multiplex PCR, the TCRdb table keeps only in-frame clones and is missing some. The repertoire holds fewer than 55,000 clones, around 83% seen once, with about 14% in the top ten. The sample consisted of peripheral blood. Every receptor here comes from a human donor with acute or convalescent COVID-19. The donor label of this sample is uncertain. The CDR3 runs from the conserved cysteine through the conserved F or W. D genes are given only for firm matches. Clone size appears in some rows only: once, few, many, or a class for an expanded clone.

clone_size j_call d_call v_call cdr3_aa cdr3_nt
NA TRBJ2-2 NA TRBV7-6 CASSPPIGQGFTGELFF TGTGCCAGCAGCCCCCCCATAGGGCAGGGATTCACCGGGGAGCTGTTTTTT
NA TRBJ2-3 NA TRBV4-2 CASSQDPAVTDTQYF TGTGCCAGCAGCCAAGATCCCGCGGTCACAGATACGCAGTATTTT
NA TRBJ2-7 TRBD2 TRBV4-1 CASSLAVTSGVEQYF TGCGCCAGCAGCCTGGCCGTTACTAGCGGGGTCGAGCAGTACTTC
once TRBJ2-7 TRBD1 TRBV18 CASSPRTGVSYEQYF TGTGCCAGCTCACCGCGGACAGGGGTGTCCTACGAGCAGTACTTC
NA TRBJ2-3 TRBD1 TRBV5-1 CASKGTGVNTQYF TGCGCCAGCAAGGGGACAGGGGTAAATACGCAGTATTTT
NA TRBJ1-1 NA TRBV27 CASSFGGPILNWNTEAFF TGTGCCAGCAGTTTTGGAGGGCCTATCTTGAATTGGAACACTGAAGCTTTCTTT
NA TRBJ2-2 TRBD1 TRBV19 CASSGGPTLGGELFF TGTGCCAGTTCAGGGGGCCCAACTCTGGGCGGGGAGCTGTTTTTT
once TRBJ2-3 NA TRBV11-2 CASSFGTGSTDTQYF TGTGCCAGCAGCTTTGGCACCGGGAGCACAGATACGCAGTATTTT
few TRBJ1-6 TRBD1 TRBV27 CASSSGTGFRDSPLHF TGTGCCAGCAGTTCAGGGACAGGGTTTAGGGATTCACCCCTCCACTTT
NA TRBJ1-2 TRBD1 TRBV5-1 CASSLGGQNYGYTF TGCGCCAGCAGCTTGGGGGGACAGAACTATGGCTACACCTTC